Following are 27 T cell receptor beta chains from one sample sequenced in a study of Graves' ophthalmopathy and Graves' hyperthyroidism. Amplified material comprised TCR beta CDR3 regions derived from RNA transcripts. Second-round multiplex PCR followed a first-round RT-PCR using HTBI primers. TCRdb re-called the multiplex PCR reads through MiXCR, storing one row per CDR3 protein. The data contain 23,000 or so distinct CDR3 sequences, around 50% of them singletons. Sequenced input: peripheral blood. Every receptor here comes from an adult woman with stable Graves' hyperthyroidism.

The V gene is TRBV12-3 or TRBV12-4, the J gene TRBJ1-2; D possibly corresponds to TRBD1 (5 bases). With 7 bases removed from V and 6 bases from J, the gap between germline ends came to 21 bases. The CDR3 contains 15 residues. The CDR3 spells CASTKGLGTSNGYTF. DNA of the CDR3: TGTGCCAGCACCAAGGGGTTAGGGACCTCGAATGGCTACACCTTC.

V and J are TRBV25-1 and TRBJ2-3; D may match TRBD1 or TRBD2 (6 bases each). The germline V gene has CDR1 MGHDK and CDR2 SYGVNS. This CDR3 comprises 16 residues. With 4 bases removed from V and 2 bases from J, the gap between germline ends came to 16 bases. CDR3 sequence reads: CASSGRGPAHTDTQYF. In DNA form, the CDR3 reads TGTGCCAGCAGTGGACGGGGGCCAGCACACACAGATACGCAGTATTTT.

The chain couples TRBV9 to TRBJ2-7; D gene unclear. The CDR3 is made up of 15 amino acids. CDR1 is SGDLS, CDR2 YYNGEE, per germline. V lost 4 bases and J 4 bases, leaving 18 bases between the germline ends. CDR3 DNA sequence: TGTGCCAGCAGCCCGCGGACGGATGGGTTGTACGAGCAGTACTTC. Translation gives CASSPRTDGLYEQYF.

The chain couples TRBV20-1 to TRBJ2-5; TRBD2 is a possible D gene (6 bases). Trimming stripped 5 bases from V and 5 bases from J, with 24 bases between. The CDR3 has 16 amino acids. Germline CDR1 reads DFQATT; CDR2 reads SNEGSKA (reference sequence). The CDR3 reads CSAQGAGGMAGETQYF. CDR3 coding DNA: TGCAGTGCTCAAGGGGCTGGCGGAATGGCGGGGGAGACCCAGTACTTC.

Note on this clonotype: One junction end does not reproduce the germline sequence, and a read error may be involved. The CDR3 DNA is TGTGCCAGCACTCACAAGCAGGCCTTC. It translates to CASTHKQAF. V is TRBV11-2 and J is TRBJ1-2; unclear D gene. The CDR3 runs to 9 residues. Per germline, CDR1 SGHAT and CDR2 FQNNGV.

This chain connects TRBV14 to TRBJ2-1, with 7 bases matching TRBD2. The germline V gene has CDR1 SGHDN and CDR2 FVKESK. The CDR3 contains 16 residues. V trimming: 3 bases; J trimming: 4 bases; junction bases outside the gene matches: 9. CDR3 nucleotide sequence: TGTGCCAGCAGCCAGTTACTAGCGCTAGGATACAATGAGCAGTTCTTC. Protein: CASSQLLALGYNEQFF.

This sequence joins TRBV5-1 and TRBJ2-5; 7 bases line up with TRBD2. The CDR3 extends over 15 amino acids. The V segment lost 0 bases and the J segment 7 bases; nucleotides outside the gene matches: 9. Germline V gives CDR1 SGHRS, CDR2 YFSETQ. CDR3 sequence (DNA): TGCGCCAGCAGCTTGGGAGATGGGAGGGATGGGACCCAGTACTTC. Encoded protein: CASSLGDGRDGTQYF.

This chain connects TRBV28 to TRBJ2-3; 9 bases line up with TRBD2. The CDR3 extends over 16 amino acids. The germline V gene has CDR1 MDHEN and CDR2 SYDVKM. J was trimmed by 6 bases and V by 2 bases; bases with no gene match: 9. The CDR3 sequence: CASSLNPAGGGDTQYF. DNA for the CDR3: TGTGCCAGCAGTTTAAACCCGGCGGGAGGGGGGGATACGCAGTATTTT.

Within the sample, this clonotype is medium-sized. The chain is built from TRBV7-3 and TRBJ2-5, with TRBD1 matching 8 bases. The CDR3 covers 13 residues. The V gene's germline CDR1 is SGHTA and CDR2 FQGTGA. V gave up 1 base and J gave up 5 bases; unmatched junction bases: 0. This chain's CDR3 is CASSLNRGETQYF. The CDR3 bases are TGTGCCAGCAGCTTAAACAGGGGGGAGACCCAGTACTTC. Full variable domain (missing parts from reference TRBV7-3 and TRBJ2-5): GAGVSQTPSNKVTEKGKYVELRCDPISGHTALYWYRQSLGQGPEFLIYFQGTGAADDSGLPNDRFFAVRPEGSVSTLKIQRTERGDSAVYLCASSLNRGETQYFGPGTRLLVL.

This clonotype was observed once. Given the absence of the conserved phenylalanine or tryptophan at the CDR3 end, a read error is likely. The V and J genes are TRBV11-2 and TRBJ2-7; D may be TRBD2 (5 bases). Deletions cut 3 bases from V and 4 bases from J, with 22 bases between. Germline V lookup: CDR1 SGHAT, CDR2 FQNNGV. The CDR3 extends over 17 amino acids. The CDR3 DNA follows: TGTGCCAGCAGCTTTTTTCCCCTTACGAGCGGAATATACGAGCAGTACCTC. Translated, it gives CASSFFPLTSGIYEQYL.

The chain combines TRBV20-1 with TRBJ1-2; 8 nucleotides line up with TRBD1. The length of the CDR3 is 16 residues. CDR1 is DFQATT and CDR2 is SNEGSKA in the germline V gene (reference sequence). The trim removed 3 bases at V and 4 bases at J, leaving 13 bases unmatched. The CDR3 DNA reads as TGCAGTGCTAGCGCCTTCGGACAGGGAACGGGCTATGGCTACACCTTC. Its protein product is CSASAFGQGTGYGYTF.

CDR3 in amino acids: CSAGQVHMGEQYF. Here the CDR3 DNA reads TGCAGTGCAGGACAGGTCCATATGGGGGAGCAGTACTTC. V and J are TRBV20-1 and TRBJ2-7; 7 bases map to TRBD1. In germline, CDR1 is DFQATT, CDR2 SNEGSKA (reference sequence). Trimming at V came to 6 bases and at J to 7 bases, leaving 12 bases not matched to a gene. The CDR3 totals 13 residues.

Of note for this clonotype: With a much larger clone just one base away, this may be a read error. The gene calls are TRBV28 and TRBJ2-7; D perhaps matches TRBD2 (6 bases). Germline-derived CDR1 and CDR2 are MDHEN and SYDVKM. CDR3 length equals 13 residues. V lost 8 bases to trimming and J lost 2 bases, with 13 bases between them. Here the CDR3 DNA reads TGTGCCAGCGGGAGGCCGGGCGCCTACGAGCAGTACTTC. The encoded protein is CASGRPGAYEQYF. The full variable domain, in which reference TRBV28 and TRBJ2-7 provide the parts outside the CDR3, is DVKVTQSSRYLVKRTGEKVFLECVQDMDHENMFWYRQDPGLGLRLIYFSYDVKMKEKGDIPEGYSVSREKKERFSLILESASTNQTSMYLCASGRPGAYEQYFGPGTRLTVT.

Ten or more counts support this clonotype. This chain's CDR3 is CASREIPGRYTDTQYF. The CDR3 bases are TGTGCCAGCAGGGAGATCCCGGGACGGTACACAGATACGCAGTATTTT. This chain connects TRBV6-6 to TRBJ2-3; D may match TRBD1 or TRBD2 (5 bases each). Trimming pared 6 bases from V and 2 bases from J, leaving 18 bases between. There are 16 residues in the CDR3. Germline V CDR1 and CDR2: MNHNY, SVGAGI (reference sequence).

A word on this clonotype: With a much larger clone just one base away, this may be a read error. V and J are TRBV28 and TRBJ1-4, with TRBD1 as a possible D gene (5 bases). Germline assignment: CDR1 MDHEN and CDR2 SYDVKM. V lost 6 bases and J 4 bases, leaving 12 bases between the germline ends. CDR3 length equals 14 residues. The CDR3 loop reads CASRSGSFNEKLFF. In DNA form, the CDR3 reads TGTGCCAGCAGGTCAGGGTCGTTTAATGAAAAACTGTTTTTT.

This clonotype was recorded many times. The chain has TRBV28 and TRBJ2-7; D is unresolved. Germline V lookup: CDR1 MDHEN, CDR2 SYDVKM. The CDR3 runs to 13 residues. Deletions cut 6 bases from V and 2 bases from J, with 11 bases between. The CDR3 coding sequence is TGTGCCAGCAGCCCGGGCCATGCCTACGAGCAGTACTTC. It yields the protein CASSPGHAYEQYF.

V is TRBV2 and J is TRBJ2-7, with TRBD2 matching over 7 bases. V was clipped by 8 bases and J by 0 bases; unmatched bases: 10. The CDR3 consists of 15 residues. The germline CDR1 and CDR2 sequences are SNHLY and FYNNEI. The CDR3 DNA reads as TGTGCCAGCCAGCGGGGCGGGAGAGTCTCCTACGAGCAGTACTTC. Translation gives CASQRGGRVSYEQYF.

This clonotype was counted many times. V usage is TRBV28 and J usage is TRBJ1-4; D is ambiguous. Trimming left V 6 bases short and J 10 bases short, with 15 bases between. Germline V gene data show CDR1 as MDHEN and CDR2 as SYDVKM. The CDR3 is 13 residues long. The CDR3 here is CASSRDRAGKLFF. CDR3 sequence (DNA): TGTGCCAGCAGCCGAGACCGGGCTGGAAAACTGTTTTTT.

The chain combines TRBV29-1 with TRBJ1-3; D remains unclear. This CDR3 is 14 amino acids long. Germline V CDR1 and CDR2: SQVTM, ANQGSEA. V was pared by 5 bases and J by 0 bases, with 11 bases between. The chain's CDR3 is CSVSRYLSGNTIYF. The CDR3 region has the DNA TGCAGCGTTAGCAGATACCTCTCTGGAAACACCATATATTTT.

V gene TRBV2 combines with J gene TRBJ2-7, with no clear D. Germline V CDR1 and CDR2: SNHLY, FYNNEI. The CDR3 consists of 12 residues. V was shortened by 3 bases and J by 3 bases, with 6 bases between the two germline ends. CDR3 region: CASSDGFYEQYF. In DNA form, the CDR3 reads TGTGCCAGCAGTGATGGGTTCTACGAGCAGTACTTC. The whole variable domain, remainder taken from reference TRBV2 and TRBJ2-7, is EPEVTQTPSHQVTQMGQEVILRCVPISNHLYFYWYRQILGQKVEFLVSFYNNEISEKSEIFDDQFSVERPDGSNFTLKIRSTKLEDSAMYFCASSDGFYEQYFGPGTRLTVT.

V usage is TRBV12-3 or TRBV12-4 and J usage is TRBJ1-1; no clear D. The length of the CDR3 is 13 residues. V was shortened by 5 bases and J by 1 base, with 8 bases between the two germline ends. CDR3 bases: TGTGCCAGCAGTGGGTCCAGGAACACTGAAGCTTTCTTT. Amino acid sequence: CASSGSRNTEAFF.

This clonotype was counted at least ten times. V and J are TRBV5-6 and TRBJ1-3; D not certain. This CDR3 has 14 amino acids. V gave up 4 bases and J gave up 2 bases, with 10 bases separating them. Germline V gene sequence: CDR1 SGHDT, CDR2 YYEEEE. The CDR3, as DNA: TGTGCCAGCAGCCCAACTCAGGCTGGAAACACCATATATTTT. It translates to CASSPTQAGNTIYF.

This clonotype was detected once. The J gene is TRBJ1-1, the V gene TRBV14; D remains ambiguous. The germline gives CDR1 SGHDN, CDR2 FVKESK. V lost 8 bases to trimming and J lost 4 bases, with 8 bases between them. The CDR3 length is 11 residues. Here the CDR3 DNA reads TGTGCCAGCTTAAGTGGCACTGAAGCTTTCTTT. Amino acids: CASLSGTEAFF.

By proportion, this clonotype is medium-sized. The rearrangement links TRBV20-1 to TRBJ2-7; D possibly corresponds to TRBD2 (7 bases). The germline V gene has CDR1 DFQATT and CDR2 SNEGSKA (reference sequence). Trimming took off 0 bases at V and 6 bases at J, with 9 bases between the two ends. The CDR3 covers 12 residues. For the CDR3, the DNA is TGCAGTGCTAGAGAAGGGGGGGCCGAGCAGTACTTC. Translated: CSAREGGAEQYF.

There are many counts of this clonotype. CDR3 amino acids: CAWSEANPPDTQYF. In nucleotides, the CDR3 is TGTGCCTGGAGTGAGGCCAATCCTCCGGATACGCAGTATTTT. This chain joins TRBV30 and TRBJ2-3; D is unclear. Trimming removed 1 base at V and 6 bases at J, with 14 bases between. Per germline, CDR1 GTSNPN and CDR2 SVGIG (reference sequence). CDR3 length: 14 residues.

On this clonotype: A junction end diverges from the germline sequence, so it may reflect a read error. The V gene is TRBV12-3 or TRBV12-4, the J gene TRBJ2-2; 8 bases agree with TRBD2. This CDR3 spans 15 amino acids. CDR3 residues: CASSLASGATGEQFF. The CDR3 DNA reads as TGTGCCAGCAGTTTAGCTAGCGGGGCCACCGGGGAGCAGTTCTTT.

This clonotype was counted at least ten times. This chain uses TRBV2 with TRBJ2-7, with 7 nucleotides matching TRBD1. The CDR3 has 14 residues. Germline V lookup: CDR1 SNHLY, CDR2 FYNNEI. After removal of 6 bases from V and 4 bases from J, the junction contained 9 bases not matched to a gene. Here the CDR3 reads CASRETGTLYEQYF. The CDR3 bases are TGTGCCAGCAGAGAGACAGGGACCTTATACGAGCAGTACTTC.